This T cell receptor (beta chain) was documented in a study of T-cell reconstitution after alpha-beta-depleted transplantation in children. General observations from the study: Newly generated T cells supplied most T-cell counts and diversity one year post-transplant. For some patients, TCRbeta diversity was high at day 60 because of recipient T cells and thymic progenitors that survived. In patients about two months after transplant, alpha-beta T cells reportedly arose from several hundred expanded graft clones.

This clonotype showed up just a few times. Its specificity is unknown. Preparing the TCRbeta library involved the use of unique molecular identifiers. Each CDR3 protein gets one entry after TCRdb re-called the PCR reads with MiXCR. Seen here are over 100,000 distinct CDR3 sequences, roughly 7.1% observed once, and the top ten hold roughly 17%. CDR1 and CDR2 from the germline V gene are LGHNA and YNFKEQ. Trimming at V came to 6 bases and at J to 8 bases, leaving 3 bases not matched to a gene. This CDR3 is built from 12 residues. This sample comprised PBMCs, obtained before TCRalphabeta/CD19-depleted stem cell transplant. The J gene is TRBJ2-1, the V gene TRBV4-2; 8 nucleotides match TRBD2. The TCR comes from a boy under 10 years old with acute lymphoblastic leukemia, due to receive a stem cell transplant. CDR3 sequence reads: CASSAGGDEQFF. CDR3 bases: TGTGCCAGCAGTGCCGGGGGGGATGAGCAGTTCTTC.